One and the same sample provided the 9 T cell receptor beta chains below, sequenced in a study of blood T cell repertoires in COVID-19 (dated by TCRdb to 2019 to 2021). The library was made by the immunoSEQ multiplex PCR assay. Held by TCRdb, this immuneACCESS table contains in-frame sequences only and omits some clones. Under half of the omission traces to an unresolved V gene where checked; the cause of the rest is unknown. The table for this sample lists hundreds of thousands of clones; about 85% of them were counted only once. The top ten clones comprise around 4% of the sample. The sequenced sample was peripheral blood. Receptor source: a woman between 45 and 65 years old with active or convalescent COVID-19.

The V gene is TRBV7-2, the J gene TRBJ2-3; D is uncertain. CDR1 SGHTA and CDR2 FQGNSA come from the germline V gene. The CDR3 contains 13 residues. Trimming removed 3 bases at V and 6 bases at J, with 10 bases between. CDR3 sequence (DNA): TGTGCCAGCAGCTTTATAGCATGGGATACGCAGTATTTT. It codes for CASSFIAWDTQYF.

The CDR3 DNA sequence: TGTGCCAGCAGCCCCTCCGCAGGGGACCCTTCTAAAGAGCAGTACTTC. This encodes CASSPSAGDPSKEQYF. The chain joins TRBV4-2 to TRBJ2-7; perhaps TRBD1 as D (6 bases). CDR3 size: 16 residues. Trimming pared 4 bases from V and 7 bases from J, leaving 23 bases between. Germline V gene data show CDR1 as LGHNA and CDR2 as YNFKEQ.

This clone was counted a single time. The genes are TRBV6-5 and TRBJ2-7; 7 bases fit TRBD1. CDR1 MNHEY and CDR2 SVGAGI come from the germline V gene. The CDR3 loop spans 14 amino acids. The V gene end was trimmed by 6 bases and the J gene end by 7 bases; junction bases not matched to a gene: 12. CDR3 sequence: CASRRTGPLGEQYF. The CDR3 region has the DNA TGTGCCAGCAGACGGACAGGTCCGCTTGGGGAGCAGTACTTC.

This chain's CDR3 is CASRVNPRSQSPLHF. The CDR3 coding sequence is TGTGCCAGCAGGGTTAATCCTCGTAGCCAATCACCCCTCCACTTT. J is TRBJ1-6 and V is TRBV2; D remains unclear. Germline lookup yields CDR1 SNHLY and CDR2 FYNNEI. This CDR3 has 15 amino acids. The germline V and J ends were trimmed by 6 bases and 10 bases, with 19 bases remaining between them. Together with reference TRBV2 and TRBJ1-6, the CDR3 gives the full variable domain: EPEVTQTPSHQVTQMGQEVILRCVPISNHLYFYWYRQILGQKVEFLVSFYNNEISEKSEIFDDQFSVERPDGSNFTLKIRSTKLEDSAMYFCASRVNPRSQSPLHFGNGTRLTVT.

V usage is TRBV18 and J usage is TRBJ2-5; TRBD1 might be the D (5 bases). Germline V lookup: CDR1 KGHSH, CDR2 LQKENI. The CDR3 totals 16 residues. V gave up 3 bases and J gave up 5 bases, with 19 bases separating them. CDR3 region: CASSPPSRAARETQYF. In nucleotides, the CDR3 is TGTGCCAGCTCACCTCCATCCAGGGCAGCAAGGGAGACCCAGTACTTC.

The chain employs TRBV2 and TRBJ1-3, with D unresolved. Between the trimmed V and J ends, which lost 7 bases and 0 bases, there was a span of 13 bases. Looked up from germline, CDR1 is SNHLY and CDR2 is FYNNEI. The CDR3 runs 15 residues. CDR3 in DNA: TGTGCCAGCAATCAGGACGGGAGCTCTGGAAACACCATATATTTT. Its protein product is CASNQDGSSGNTIYF. Drawing the rest from reference TRBV2 and TRBJ1-3, the complete variable domain is EPEVTQTPSHQVTQMGQEVILRCVPISNHLYFYWYRQILGQKVEFLVSFYNNEISEKSEIFDDQFSVERPDGSNFTLKIRSTKLEDSAMYFCASNQDGSSGNTIYFGEGSWLTVV.

The V call is TRBV28, the J call TRBJ1-5; D might be TRBD1 (6 bases). The ends were cut back, 5 bases at V and 9 bases at J, with 11 bases in the middle. There are 12 residues in the CDR3. Looked up from germline, CDR1 is MDHEN and CDR2 is SYDVKM. In DNA form, the CDR3 reads TGTGCCAGCAGTACCCTGACAGGGCCCCAGCATTTT. This gives the protein CASSTLTGPQHF. The entire variable domain, with the rest obtained from reference TRBV28 and TRBJ1-5, is as follows: DVKVTQSSRYLVKRTGEKVFLECVQDMDHENMFWYRQDPGLGLRLIYFSYDVKMKEKGDIPEGYSVSREKKERFSLILESASTNQTSMYLCASSTLTGPQHFGDGTRLSIL.

The rearrangement uses TRBV6-5 and TRBJ2-7; 9 bases are shared with TRBD1. CDR1 and CDR2 (germline): MNHEY, SVGAGI. Losses at the gene ends were 6 bases for V and 6 bases for J; bases not matched to a gene: 6. There are 13 residues in the CDR3. CDR3 nucleotides: TGTGCCAGCAGACAGACAGGGGGAATCGAGCAGTACTTC. This gives the protein CASRQTGGIEQYF.

CDR3 sequence: CASSLLTLAGVNEQFF. CDR3 coding DNA: TGTGCCAGCTCACTTCTAACGCTAGCGGGAGTCAATGAGCAGTTCTTC. The chain carries TRBV18 and TRBJ2-1; 10 positions match TRBD2. CDR1 is KGHSH and CDR2 is LQKENI in the germline V gene. V gave up 4 bases and J gave up 6 bases; unmatched junction bases: 9. This CDR3 spans 16 amino acids. The whole variable domain, remainder taken from reference TRBV18 and TRBJ2-1, is NAGVMQNPRHLVRRRGQEARLRCSPMKGHSHVYWYRQLPEEGLKFMVYLQKENIIDESGMPKERFSAEFPKEGPSILRIQQVVRGDSAAYFCASSLLTLAGVNEQFFGPGTRLTVL.